This entry describes one TCR beta chain. Assay: immunoSEQ multiplex PCR; the TCRdb copy retains only in-frame clones and omits some. This table holds about 120,000 clones, around 89% found once. This sample was taken from a study of control samples from healthy donors and cancer patients. V lost 7 bases, J lost 4 bases, and 10 bases lay in between. The germline gives CDR1 MNHEY, CDR2 SVGAGI. This CDR3 is 12 amino acids long. The origin of this receptor is a man aged 45 to 65 in good health. Source material: blood. This rearrangement joins TRBV6-5 to TRBJ1-2; the D gene is possibly TRBD1 (5 bases). The CDR3 coding sequence is TGTGCCAGCACCATGGGACTCTATGGCTACACCTTC. This sequence encodes CASTMGLYGYTF.